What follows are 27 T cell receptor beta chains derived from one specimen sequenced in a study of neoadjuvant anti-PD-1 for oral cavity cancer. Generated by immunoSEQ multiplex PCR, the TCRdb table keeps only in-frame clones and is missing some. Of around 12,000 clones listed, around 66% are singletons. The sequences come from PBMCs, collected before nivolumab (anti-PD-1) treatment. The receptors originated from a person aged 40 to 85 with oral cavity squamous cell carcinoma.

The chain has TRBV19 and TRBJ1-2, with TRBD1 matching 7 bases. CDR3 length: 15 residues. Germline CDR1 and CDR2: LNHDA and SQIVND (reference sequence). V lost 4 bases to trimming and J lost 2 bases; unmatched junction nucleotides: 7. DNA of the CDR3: TGTGCCAGTAGTACCCGGGACAGTGTCAACTATGGCTACACCTTC. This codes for CASSTRDSVNYGYTF.

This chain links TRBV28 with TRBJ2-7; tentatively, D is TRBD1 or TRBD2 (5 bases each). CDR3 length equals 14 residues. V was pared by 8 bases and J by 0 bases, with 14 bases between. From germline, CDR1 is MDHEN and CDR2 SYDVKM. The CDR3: CASGGTRSSYEQYF. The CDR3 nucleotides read TGTGCCAGCGGGGGTACGCGGAGCTCCTACGAGCAGTACTTC. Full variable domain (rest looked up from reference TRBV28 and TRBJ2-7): DVKVTQSSRYLVKRTGEKVFLECVQDMDHENMFWYRQDPGLGLRLIYFSYDVKMKEKGDIPEGYSVSREKKERFSLILESASTNQTSMYLCASGGTRSSYEQYFGPGTRLTVT.

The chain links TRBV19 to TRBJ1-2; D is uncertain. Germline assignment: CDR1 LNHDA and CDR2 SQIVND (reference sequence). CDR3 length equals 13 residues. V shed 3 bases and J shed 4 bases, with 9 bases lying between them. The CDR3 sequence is CASSIGPSYGYTF. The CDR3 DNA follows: TGTGCCAGTAGTATCGGACCGTCCTATGGCTACACCTTC. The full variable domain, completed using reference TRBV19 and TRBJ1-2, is DGGITQSPKYLFRKEGQNVTLSCEQNLNHDAMYWYRQDPGQGLRLIYYSQIVNDFQKGDIAEGYSVSREKKESFPLTVTSAQKNPTAFYLCASSIGPSYGYTFGSGTRLTVV.

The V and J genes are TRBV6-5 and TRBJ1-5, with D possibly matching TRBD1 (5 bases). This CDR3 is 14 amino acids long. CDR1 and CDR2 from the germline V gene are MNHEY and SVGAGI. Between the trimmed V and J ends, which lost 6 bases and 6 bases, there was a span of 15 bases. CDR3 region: CASRGRTAGQPQHF. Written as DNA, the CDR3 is TGTGCCAGCAGGGGACGGACGGCTGGTCAGCCCCAGCATTTT.

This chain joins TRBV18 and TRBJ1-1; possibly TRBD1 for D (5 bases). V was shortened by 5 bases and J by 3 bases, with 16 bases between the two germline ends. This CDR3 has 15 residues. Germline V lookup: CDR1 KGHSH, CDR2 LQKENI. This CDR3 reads CASSLKGRGDTEAFF. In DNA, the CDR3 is TGTGCCAGCTCATTAAAAGGGCGGGGGGACACTGAAGCTTTCTTT.

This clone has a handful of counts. CDR3 residues: CASRNVEISYGYTF. CDR3 DNA: TGTGCCAGTCGAAATGTAGAGATCTCCTATGGCTACACCTTC. The chain employs TRBV19 and TRBJ1-2, with D hard to call. V was shortened by 8 bases and J by 4 bases, with 17 bases between the two germline ends. This CDR3 comprises 14 residues. Looked up from germline, CDR1 is LNHDA and CDR2 is SQIVND (reference sequence).

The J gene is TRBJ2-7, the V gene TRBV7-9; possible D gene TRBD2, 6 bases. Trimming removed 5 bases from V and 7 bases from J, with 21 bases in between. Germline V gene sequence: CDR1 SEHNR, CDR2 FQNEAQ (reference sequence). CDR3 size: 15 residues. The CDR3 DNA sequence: TGTGCCAGCAGCGTAGTGGATGGGTCGACTAGTGAGCAGTACTTC. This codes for CASSVVDGSTSEQYF. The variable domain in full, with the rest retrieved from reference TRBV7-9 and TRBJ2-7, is DTGVSQNPRHKITKRGQNVTFRCDPISEHNRLYWYRQTLGQGPEFLTYFQNEAQLEKSRLLSDRFSAERPKGSFSTLEIQRTEQGDSAMYLCASSVVDGSTSEQYFGPGTRLTVT.

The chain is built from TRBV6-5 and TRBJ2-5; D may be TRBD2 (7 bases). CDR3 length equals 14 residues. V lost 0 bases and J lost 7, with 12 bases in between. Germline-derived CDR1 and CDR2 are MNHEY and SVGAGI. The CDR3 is CASSYSGGRGTQYF. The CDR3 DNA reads TGTGCCAGCAGTTACTCCGGGGGGCGCGGGACCCAGTACTTC.

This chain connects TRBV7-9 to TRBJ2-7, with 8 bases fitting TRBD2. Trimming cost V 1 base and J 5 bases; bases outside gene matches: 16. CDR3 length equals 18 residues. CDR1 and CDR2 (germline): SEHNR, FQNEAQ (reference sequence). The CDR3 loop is CASSLETGGGRGFHEQYF. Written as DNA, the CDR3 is TGTGCCAGCAGCTTAGAGACCGGCGGGGGGCGCGGATTCCACGAGCAGTACTTC.

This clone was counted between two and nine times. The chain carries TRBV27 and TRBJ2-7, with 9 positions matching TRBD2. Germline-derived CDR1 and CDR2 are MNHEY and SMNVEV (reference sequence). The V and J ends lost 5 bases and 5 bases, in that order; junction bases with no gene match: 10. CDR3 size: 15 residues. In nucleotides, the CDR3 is TGTGCCAGCAGTGCCTGGACTAGCGCGAGGGACGAGCAGTACTTC. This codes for CASSAWTSARDEQYF.

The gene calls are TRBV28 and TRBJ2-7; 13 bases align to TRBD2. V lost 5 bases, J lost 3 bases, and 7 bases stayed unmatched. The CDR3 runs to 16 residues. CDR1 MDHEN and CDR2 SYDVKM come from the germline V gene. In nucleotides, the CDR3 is TGTGCCAGCAGTGTACGGACTAGCGGGAGAATCTACGAGCAGTACTTC. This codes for CASSVRTSGRIYEQYF.

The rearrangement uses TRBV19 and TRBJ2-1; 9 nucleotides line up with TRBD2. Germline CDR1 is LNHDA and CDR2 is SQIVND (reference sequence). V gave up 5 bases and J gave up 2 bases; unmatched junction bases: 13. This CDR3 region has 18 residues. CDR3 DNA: TGTGCCAGTAGTTCCCCGAGGGGGGTAGCGGGAGCCTACAATGAGCAGTTCTTC. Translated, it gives CASSSPRGVAGAYNEQFF.

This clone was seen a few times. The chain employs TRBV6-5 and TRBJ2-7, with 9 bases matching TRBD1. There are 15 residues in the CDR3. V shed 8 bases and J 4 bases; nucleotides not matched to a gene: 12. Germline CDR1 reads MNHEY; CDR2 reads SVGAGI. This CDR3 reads CASQNGGQGLYEQYF. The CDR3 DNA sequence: TGTGCCAGCCAAAACGGAGGACAGGGGCTGTACGAGCAGTACTTC.

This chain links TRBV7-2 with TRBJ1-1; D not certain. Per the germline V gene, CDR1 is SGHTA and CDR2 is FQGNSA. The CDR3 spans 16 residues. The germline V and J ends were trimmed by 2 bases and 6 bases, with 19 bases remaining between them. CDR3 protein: CASSLFGPPLSAEAFF. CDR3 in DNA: TGTGCCAGCAGCTTATTCGGCCCCCCTCTGAGCGCTGAAGCTTTCTTT.

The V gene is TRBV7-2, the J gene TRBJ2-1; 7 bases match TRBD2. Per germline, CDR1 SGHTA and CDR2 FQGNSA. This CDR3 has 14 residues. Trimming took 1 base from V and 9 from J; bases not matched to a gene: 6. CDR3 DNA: TGTGCCAGCAGCTTAGATGGAGTAGCGGGTGAGCAGTTCTTC. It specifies CASSLDGVAGEQFF.

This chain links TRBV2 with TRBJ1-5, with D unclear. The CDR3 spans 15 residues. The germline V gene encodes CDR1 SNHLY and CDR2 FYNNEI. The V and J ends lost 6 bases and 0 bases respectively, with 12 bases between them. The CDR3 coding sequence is TGTGCCAGCAGCCGCGGGTCGGATAGCAATCAGCCCCAGCATTTT. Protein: CASSRGSDSNQPQHF.

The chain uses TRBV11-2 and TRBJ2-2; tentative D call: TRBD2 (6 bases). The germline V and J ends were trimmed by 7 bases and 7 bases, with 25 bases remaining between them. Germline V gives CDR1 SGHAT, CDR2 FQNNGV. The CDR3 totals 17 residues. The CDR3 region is CASTSTLVGGAVGELFF. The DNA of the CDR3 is TGTGCCAGCACCTCTACCTTGGTGGGCGGGGCGGTCGGGGAGCTGTTTTTT. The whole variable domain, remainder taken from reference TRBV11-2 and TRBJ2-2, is EAGVAQSPRYKIIEKRQSVAFWCNPISGHATLYWYQQILGQGPKLLIQFQNNGVVDDSQLPKDRFSAERLKGVDSTLKIQPAKLEDSAVYLCASTSTLVGGAVGELFFGEGSRLTVL.

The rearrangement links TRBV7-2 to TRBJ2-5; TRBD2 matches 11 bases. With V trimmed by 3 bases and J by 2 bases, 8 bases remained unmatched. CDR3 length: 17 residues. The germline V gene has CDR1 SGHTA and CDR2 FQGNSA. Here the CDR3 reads CASSFRLAGRIQETQYF. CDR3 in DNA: TGTGCCAGCAGCTTCCGACTAGCGGGACGAATACAAGAGACCCAGTACTTC.

In DNA form, the CDR3 reads TGTGCCAGCAGTTTAGTTGGGGACAAGGAGACCCAGTACTTC. Amino acid sequence: CASSLVGDKETQYF. The chain combines TRBV27 with TRBJ2-5, with D possibly TRBD1 on 6 matching bases. From germline, CDR1 is MNHEY and CDR2 SMNVEV (reference sequence). This CDR3 is 14 amino acids long. The ends were cut back, 2 bases at V and 5 bases at J, with 12 bases in the middle.

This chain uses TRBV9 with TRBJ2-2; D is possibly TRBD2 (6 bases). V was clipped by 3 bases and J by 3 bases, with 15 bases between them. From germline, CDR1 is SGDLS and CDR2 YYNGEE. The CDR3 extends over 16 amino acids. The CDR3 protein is CASSAVQGLHTGELFF. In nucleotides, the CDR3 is TGTGCCAGCAGCGCGGTTCAGGGACTCCACACCGGGGAGCTGTTTTTT.

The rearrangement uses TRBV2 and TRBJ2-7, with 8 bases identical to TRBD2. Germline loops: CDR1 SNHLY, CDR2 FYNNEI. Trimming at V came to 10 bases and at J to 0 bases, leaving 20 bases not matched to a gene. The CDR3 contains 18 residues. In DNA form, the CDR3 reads TGTGCCATCATCGAGGGGGGGGCGGGACTAGGCCCCTCCTACGAGCAGTACTTC. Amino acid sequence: CAIIEGGAGLGPSYEQYF.

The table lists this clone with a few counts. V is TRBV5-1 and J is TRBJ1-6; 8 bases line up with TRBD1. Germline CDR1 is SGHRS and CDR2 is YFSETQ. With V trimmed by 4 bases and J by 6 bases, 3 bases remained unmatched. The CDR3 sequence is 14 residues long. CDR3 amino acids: CASSRTGINSPLHF. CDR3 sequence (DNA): TGCGCCAGCAGCAGGACAGGGATTAATTCACCCCTCCACTTT.

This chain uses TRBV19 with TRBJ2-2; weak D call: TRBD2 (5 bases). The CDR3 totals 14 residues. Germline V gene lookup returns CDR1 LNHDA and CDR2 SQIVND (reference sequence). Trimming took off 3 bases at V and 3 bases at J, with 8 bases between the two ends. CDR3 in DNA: TGTGCCAGTAGTATCGACTATTACACCGGGGAGCTGTTTTTT. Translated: CASSIDYYTGELFF.

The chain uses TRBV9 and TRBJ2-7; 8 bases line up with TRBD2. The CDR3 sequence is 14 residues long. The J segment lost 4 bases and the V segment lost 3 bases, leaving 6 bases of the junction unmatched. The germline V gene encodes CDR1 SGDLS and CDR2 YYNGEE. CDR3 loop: CASSASGQAYEQYF. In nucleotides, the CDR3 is TGTGCCAGCAGCGCTAGCGGGCAGGCGTACGAGCAGTACTTC.

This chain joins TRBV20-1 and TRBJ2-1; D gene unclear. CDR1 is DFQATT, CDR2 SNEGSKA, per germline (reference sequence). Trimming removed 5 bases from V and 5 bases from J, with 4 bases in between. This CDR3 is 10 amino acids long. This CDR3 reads CSAENNEQFF. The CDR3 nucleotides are TGCAGTGCTGAGAACAATGAGCAGTTCTTC.

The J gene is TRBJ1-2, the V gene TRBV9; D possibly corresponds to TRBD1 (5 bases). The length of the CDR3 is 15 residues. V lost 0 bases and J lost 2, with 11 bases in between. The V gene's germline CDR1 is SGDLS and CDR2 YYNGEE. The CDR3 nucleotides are TGTGCCAGCAGCGTAGATCCAGGGCACAACTATGGCTACACCTTC. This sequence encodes CASSVDPGHNYGYTF.

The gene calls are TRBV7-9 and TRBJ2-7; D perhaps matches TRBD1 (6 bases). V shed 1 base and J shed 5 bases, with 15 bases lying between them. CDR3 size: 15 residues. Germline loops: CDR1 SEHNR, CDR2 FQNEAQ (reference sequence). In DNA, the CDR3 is TGTGCCAGCAGCTTAGGGTCGAGGGGGAGCGACGAGCAGTACTTC. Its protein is CASSLGSRGSDEQYF.